The 6 T cell receptor beta chains below were found in one sample sequenced in a study of regulatory T cells in long-lasting Graves disease. Building the TCR beta libraries relied on iRepertoire HTBI primers, and CDR3 regions underwent Arm-PCR. TCRdb re-called the multiplex PCR reads with MiXCR, one entry per CDR3 protein. Altogether 250,000 to 300,000 distinct CDR3 sequences are present, about 18% being singletons, with the ten largest covering 11% to 15%. As for time point: newly diagnosed GD, antithyroid drugs for less than 3 months. With RNA extracted from PBMCs as input, the TCR library was made. The same sample was also used in a study of T cells in Graves' hyperthyroidism and ophthalmopathy.

Sequencing used peripheral blood mononuclear cells (PBMCs), obtained at new diagnosis, from a patient treated with antithyroid drugs. The receptors derive from a woman aged 25-40 years with Graves disease.

This clonotype was observed at least ten times. V is TRBV19 and J is TRBJ2-3; 9 bases agree with TRBD2. Unmatched junction bases numbered 7, after V lost 4 bases and J lost 2 bases. The CDR3 is 16 residues long. CDR1 LNHDA and CDR2 SQIVND come from the germline V gene (reference sequence). CDR3 residues: CASSNIAGANTDTQYF. The CDR3 DNA sequence: TGTGCCAGTAGTAATATAGCGGGGGCCAACACAGATACGCAGTATTTT.

The sample holds many counts of this clonotype. This rearrangement joins TRBV18 to TRBJ2-3; D is tentatively TRBD1 or TRBD2 (5 bases each). The CDR3 extends over 16 amino acids. V lost 5 bases, J lost 3 bases, and 18 bases lay in between. Germline-derived CDR1 and CDR2 are KGHSH and LQKENI. The CDR3 region has the DNA TGTGCCAGCTCAATGGGACCCGCCGGGTGGACAGATACGCAGTATTTT. Its protein is CASSMGPAGWTDTQYF.

This clonotype was seen many times. The chain combines TRBV6-9 with TRBJ1-1; a possible D gene is TRBD1 (5 bases). CDR3 length: 16 residues. Deletions cut 3 bases from V and 7 bases from J, with 21 bases between. The germline V gene has CDR1 MNHGY and CDR2 SVAAGI. For the CDR3, the DNA is TGTGCCAGCAGTTACGGCCAGGGCCGGGTACTGAATGAAGCTTTCTTT. This sequence encodes CASSYGQGRVLNEAFF.

Ten or more counts support this clonotype. The chain links TRBV2 to TRBJ2-7, with TRBD1 matching over 8 bases. In germline, CDR1 is SNHLY, CDR2 FYNNEI. The CDR3 totals 13 residues. With V trimmed by 5 bases and J by 6 bases, 6 bases remained unmatched. CDR3 in amino acids: CASSRDRQGEQYF. In nucleotides, the CDR3 is TGTGCCAGCAGTAGGGACAGGCAAGGCGAGCAGTACTTC.

Many counts were recorded for this clonotype. The rearrangement joins TRBV20-1 to TRBJ1-1, with 9 bases matching TRBD1. The V segment lost 6 bases and the J segment 2 bases; nucleotides outside the gene matches: 13. CDR1 and CDR2 from the germline V gene are DFQATT and SNEGSKA (reference sequence). The CDR3 runs 16 residues. In DNA, the CDR3 is TGCAGTGCCTACCGCCGGGACAGGGCTACTAACACTGAAGCTTTCTTT. Amino acids: CSAYRRDRATNTEAFF.

This clonotype was detected many times. The chain combines TRBV11-2 with TRBJ2-7, with 7 bases fitting TRBD2. This CDR3 is 16 amino acids long. Germline lookup yields CDR1 SGHAT and CDR2 FQNNGV. The V segment lost 4 bases and the J segment 0 bases; nucleotides outside the gene matches: 9. The CDR3 sequence: CASSSIKRGNSYEQYF. The CDR3 bases are TGTGCCAGCAGCTCTATCAAGCGGGGAAACTCCTACGAGCAGTACTTC.